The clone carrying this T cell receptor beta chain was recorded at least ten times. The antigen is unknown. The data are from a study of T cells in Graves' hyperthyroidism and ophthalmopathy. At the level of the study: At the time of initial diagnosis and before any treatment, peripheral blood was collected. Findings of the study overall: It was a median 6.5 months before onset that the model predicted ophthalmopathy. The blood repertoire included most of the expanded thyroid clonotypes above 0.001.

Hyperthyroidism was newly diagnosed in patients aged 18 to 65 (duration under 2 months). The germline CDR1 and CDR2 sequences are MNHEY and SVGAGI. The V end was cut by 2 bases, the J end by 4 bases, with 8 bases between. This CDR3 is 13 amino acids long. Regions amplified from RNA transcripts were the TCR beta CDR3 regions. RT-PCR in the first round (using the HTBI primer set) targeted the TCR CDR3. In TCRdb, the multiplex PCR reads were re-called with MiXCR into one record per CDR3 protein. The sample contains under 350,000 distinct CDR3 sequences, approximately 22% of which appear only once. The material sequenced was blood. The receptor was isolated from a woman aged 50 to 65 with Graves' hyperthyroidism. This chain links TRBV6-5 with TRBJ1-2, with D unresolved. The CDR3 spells CASSYRRSYGYTF. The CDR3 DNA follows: TGTGCCAGCAGTTACAGACGGTCCTATGGCTACACCTTC.